This T cell receptor beta chain was sequenced during a study of CD8 T cells in ankylosing spondylitis. V lost 4 bases and J lost 8; bases outside the gene matches: 5. This CDR3 is built from 13 residues. Germline V gene sequence: CDR1 SEHNR, CDR2 FQNEAQ (reference sequence). Whole-study results and caveats: Clones linked to disease were reported to show significant enrichment in matched ankylosing spondylitis synovial fluid. Characteristic of ankylosing spondylitis blood, it appeared, was a TCR beta motif comprising fewer than 10 highly homologous variants. Reactive arthritis synovial fluid and blood previously showed some of these motif variants.

Making use of molecular barcodes, quantitative 5'-RACE generated TCR beta libraries. TCRdb passed the 5' RACE reads through MiXCR, listing each CDR3 protein once. The data hold 200,000 to 300,000 distinct CDR3 sequences, with roughly a tenth observed a single time. For this clonotype: Its matching antigen is unknown.

The rearrangement joins TRBV7-9 to TRBJ2-1; 7 bases agree with TRBD2. The sequence was collected from a male donor with ankylosing spondylitis or in good health (not recorded which). The sample comprised blood, either unsorted or a sorted T cell fraction (not recorded which). The CDR3 sequence: CASSSLAEYEQFF. The CDR3, as DNA: TGTGCCAGCAGCTCTCTAGCGGAATATGAGCAGTTCTTC.